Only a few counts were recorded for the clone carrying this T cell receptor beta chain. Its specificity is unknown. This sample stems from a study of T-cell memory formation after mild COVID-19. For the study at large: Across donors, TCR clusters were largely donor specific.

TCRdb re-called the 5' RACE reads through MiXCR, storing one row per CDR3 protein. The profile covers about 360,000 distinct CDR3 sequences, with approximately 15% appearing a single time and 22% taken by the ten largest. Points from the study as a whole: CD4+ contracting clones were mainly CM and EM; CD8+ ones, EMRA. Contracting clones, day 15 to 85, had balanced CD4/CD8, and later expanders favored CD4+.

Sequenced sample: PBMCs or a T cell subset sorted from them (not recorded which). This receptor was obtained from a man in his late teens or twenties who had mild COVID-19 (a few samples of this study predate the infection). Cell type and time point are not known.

The CDR3 sequence: CSAKRGQQPNYGYTF. The CDR3 DNA is TGCAGTGCTAAGCGGGGACAGCAACCTAACTATGGCTACACCTTC. The chain is built from TRBV20-1 and TRBJ1-2, with 7 nucleotides matching TRBD1. This CDR3 is 15 amino acids long. Germline assignment: CDR1 DFQATT and CDR2 SNEGSKA (reference sequence). The V gene end was trimmed by 4 bases and the J gene end by 0 bases; junction bases not matched to a gene: 8.